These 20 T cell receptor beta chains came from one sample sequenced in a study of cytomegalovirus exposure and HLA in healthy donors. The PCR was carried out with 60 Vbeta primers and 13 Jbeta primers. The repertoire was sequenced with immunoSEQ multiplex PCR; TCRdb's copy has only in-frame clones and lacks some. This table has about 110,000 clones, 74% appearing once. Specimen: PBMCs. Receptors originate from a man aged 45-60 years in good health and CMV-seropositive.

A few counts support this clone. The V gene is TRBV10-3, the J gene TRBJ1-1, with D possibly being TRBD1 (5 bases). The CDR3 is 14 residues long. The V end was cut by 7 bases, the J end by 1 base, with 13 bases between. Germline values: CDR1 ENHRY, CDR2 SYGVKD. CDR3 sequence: CAITRDWPNTEAFF. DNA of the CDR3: TGTGCCATCACCCGGGACTGGCCGAACACTGAAGCTTTCTTT.

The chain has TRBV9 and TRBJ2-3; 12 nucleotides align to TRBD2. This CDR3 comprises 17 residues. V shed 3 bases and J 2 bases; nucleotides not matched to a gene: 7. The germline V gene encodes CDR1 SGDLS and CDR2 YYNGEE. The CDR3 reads CASSAHPSGRVTDTQYF. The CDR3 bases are TGTGCCAGCAGCGCGCATCCTAGCGGGAGGGTCACAGATACGCAGTATTTT.

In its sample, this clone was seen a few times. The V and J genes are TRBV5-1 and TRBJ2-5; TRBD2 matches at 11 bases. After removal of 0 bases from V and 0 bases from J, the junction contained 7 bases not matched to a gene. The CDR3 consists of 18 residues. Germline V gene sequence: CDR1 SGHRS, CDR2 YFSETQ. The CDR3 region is CASSLDLTSGKYQETQYF. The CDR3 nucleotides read TGCGCCAGCAGCTTGGATCTGACTAGCGGGAAGTACCAAGAGACCCAGTACTTC.

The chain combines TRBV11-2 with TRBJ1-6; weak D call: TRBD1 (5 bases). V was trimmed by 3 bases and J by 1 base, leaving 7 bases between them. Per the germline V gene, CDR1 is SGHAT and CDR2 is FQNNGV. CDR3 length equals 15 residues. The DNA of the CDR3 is TGTGCCAGCAGCTTCCGGGGGTCCTATAATTCACCCCTCCACTTT. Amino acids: CASSFRGSYNSPLHF.

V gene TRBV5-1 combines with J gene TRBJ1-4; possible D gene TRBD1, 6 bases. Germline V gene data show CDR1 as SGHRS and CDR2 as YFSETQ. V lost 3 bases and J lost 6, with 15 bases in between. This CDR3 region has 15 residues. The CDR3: CASSSRGGGDEKLFF. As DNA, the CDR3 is TGCGCCAGCAGCTCCCGGGGGGGCGGTGATGAAAAACTGTTTTTT.

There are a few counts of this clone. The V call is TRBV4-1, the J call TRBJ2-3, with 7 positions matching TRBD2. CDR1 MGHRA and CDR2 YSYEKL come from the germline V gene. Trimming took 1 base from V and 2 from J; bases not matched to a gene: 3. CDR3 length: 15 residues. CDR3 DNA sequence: TGCGCCAGCAGCCAAGGGCGGGGGAACACAGATACGCAGTATTTT. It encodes CASSQGRGNTDTQYF.

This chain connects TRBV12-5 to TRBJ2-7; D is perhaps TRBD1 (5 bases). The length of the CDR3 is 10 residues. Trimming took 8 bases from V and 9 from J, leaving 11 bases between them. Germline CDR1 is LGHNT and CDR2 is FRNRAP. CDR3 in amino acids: CASPSGSQYF. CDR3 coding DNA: TGTGCTAGTCCTTCAGGGTCGCAGTACTTC.

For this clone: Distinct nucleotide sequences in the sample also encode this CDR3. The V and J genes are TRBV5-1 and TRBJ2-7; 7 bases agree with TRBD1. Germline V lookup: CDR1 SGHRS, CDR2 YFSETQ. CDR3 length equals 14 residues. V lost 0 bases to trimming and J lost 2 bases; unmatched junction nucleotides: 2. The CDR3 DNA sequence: TGCGCCAGCAGCTTGGGGACAGGAACCTACGAGCAGTACTTC. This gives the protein CASSLGTGTYEQYF.

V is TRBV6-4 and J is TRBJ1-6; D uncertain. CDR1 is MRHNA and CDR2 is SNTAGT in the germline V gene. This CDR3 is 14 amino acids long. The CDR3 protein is CVSPPGLDNSPLHF. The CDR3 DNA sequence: TGTGTATCCCCCCCAGGTTTAGATAATTCACCCCTCCACTTT.

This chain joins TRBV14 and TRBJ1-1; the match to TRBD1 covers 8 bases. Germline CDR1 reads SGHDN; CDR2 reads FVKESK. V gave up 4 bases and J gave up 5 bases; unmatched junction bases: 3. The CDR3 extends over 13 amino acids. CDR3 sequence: CASSPRGRTEAFF. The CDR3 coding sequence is TGTGCCAGCAGCCCCAGGGGGCGAACTGAAGCTTTCTTT.

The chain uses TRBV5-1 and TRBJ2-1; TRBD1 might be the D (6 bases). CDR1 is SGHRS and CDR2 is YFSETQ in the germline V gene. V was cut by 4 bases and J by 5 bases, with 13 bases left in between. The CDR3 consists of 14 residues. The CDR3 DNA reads TGCGCCAGCAGCCCCCGGGACAACAACAATGAGCAGTTCTTC. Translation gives CASSPRDNNNEQFF. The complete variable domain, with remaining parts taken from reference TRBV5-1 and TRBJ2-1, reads KAGVTQTPRYLIKTRGQQVTLSCSPISGHRSVSWYQQTPGQGLQFLFEYFSETQRNKGNFPGRFSGRQFSNSRSEMNVSTLELGDSALYLCASSPRDNNNEQFFGPGTRLTVL.

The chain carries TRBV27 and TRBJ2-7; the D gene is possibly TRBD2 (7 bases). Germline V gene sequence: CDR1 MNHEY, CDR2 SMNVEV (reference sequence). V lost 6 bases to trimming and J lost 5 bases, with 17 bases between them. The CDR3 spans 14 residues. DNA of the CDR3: TGTGCCAGCAGGCCCCCGGGGGGCAGAAACGAGCAGTACTTC. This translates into CASRPPGGRNEQYF.

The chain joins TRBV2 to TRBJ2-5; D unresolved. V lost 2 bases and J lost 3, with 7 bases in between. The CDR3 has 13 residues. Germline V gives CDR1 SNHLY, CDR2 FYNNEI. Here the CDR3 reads CASSEPSEETQYF. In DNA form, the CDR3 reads TGTGCCAGCAGTGAACCCAGTGAAGAGACCCAGTACTTC.

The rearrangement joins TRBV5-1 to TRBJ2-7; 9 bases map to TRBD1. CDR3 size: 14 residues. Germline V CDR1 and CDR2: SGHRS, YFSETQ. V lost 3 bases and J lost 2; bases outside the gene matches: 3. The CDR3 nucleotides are TGCGCCAGCAGCTCGGGACAGGGACCCTACGAGCAGTACTTC. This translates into CASSSGQGPYEQYF.

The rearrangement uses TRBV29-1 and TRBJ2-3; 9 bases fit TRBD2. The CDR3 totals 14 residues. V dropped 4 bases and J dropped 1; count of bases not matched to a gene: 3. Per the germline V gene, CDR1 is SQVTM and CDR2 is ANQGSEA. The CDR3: CSVAASGGTDTQYF. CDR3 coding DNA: TGCAGCGTTGCGGCTAGCGGGGGCACAGATACGCAGTATTTT.

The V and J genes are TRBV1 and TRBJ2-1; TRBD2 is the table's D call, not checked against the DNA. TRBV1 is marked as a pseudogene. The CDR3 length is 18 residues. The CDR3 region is CTSSQPERICGTDGEQFF. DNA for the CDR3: TGCACCAGCAGCCAACCTGAAAGAATTTGCGGGACCGACGGTGAGCAGTTCTTC.

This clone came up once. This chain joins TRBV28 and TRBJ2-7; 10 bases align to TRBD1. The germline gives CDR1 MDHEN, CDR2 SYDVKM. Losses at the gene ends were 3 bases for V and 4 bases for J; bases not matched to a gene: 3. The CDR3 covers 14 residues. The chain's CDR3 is CASSLTGGMYEQYF. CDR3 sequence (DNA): TGTGCCAGCAGTTTGACAGGGGGCATGTACGAGCAGTACTTC.

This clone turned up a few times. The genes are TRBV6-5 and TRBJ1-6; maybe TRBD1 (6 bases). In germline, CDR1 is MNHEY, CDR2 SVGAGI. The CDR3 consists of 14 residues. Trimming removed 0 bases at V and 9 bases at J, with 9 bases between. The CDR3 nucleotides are TGTGCCAGCAGTTACTCCAGGGGTAGTTCACCCCTCCACTTT. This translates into CASSYSRGSSPLHF.

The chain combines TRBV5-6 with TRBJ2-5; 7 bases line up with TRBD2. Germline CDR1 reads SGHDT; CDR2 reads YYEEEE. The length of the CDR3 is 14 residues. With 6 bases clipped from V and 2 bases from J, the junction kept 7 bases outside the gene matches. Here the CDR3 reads CASTKGRGQETQYF. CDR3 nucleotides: TGTGCCAGCACCAAAGGGAGGGGACAAGAGACCCAGTACTTC. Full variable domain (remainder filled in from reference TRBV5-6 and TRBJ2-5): DAGVTQSPTHLIKTRGQQVTLRCSPKSGHDTVSWYQQALGQGPQFIFQYYEEEERQRGNFPDRFSGHQFPNYSSELNVNALLLGDSALYLCASTKGRGQETQYFGPGTRLLVL.

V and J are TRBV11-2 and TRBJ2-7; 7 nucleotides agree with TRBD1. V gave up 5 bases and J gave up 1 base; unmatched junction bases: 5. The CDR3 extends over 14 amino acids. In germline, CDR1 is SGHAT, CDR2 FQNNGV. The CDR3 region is CASSRTGESYEQYF. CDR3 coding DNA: TGTGCCAGCAGCCGGACAGGAGAGTCCTACGAGCAGTACTTC.